This T cell receptor (beta chain) emerged from a study of blood T cell repertoires in COVID-19. The study recruited people aged about 18 to 89 years across approximately 24 US areas. Trimming at V came to 4 bases and at J to 7 bases, leaving 10 bases not matched to a gene. This CDR3 region has 15 residues. Germline V lookup: CDR1 SQVTM, CDR2 ANQGSEA. TCRdb's table, derived via immunoSEQ multiplex PCR, lists solely in-frame clones and lacks some. The profile shows 110,000 to 150,000 clones, 80% to 90% of them singletons. The chain combines TRBV29-1 with TRBJ1-4, with 9 bases identical to TRBD1. The receptor was derived from a man aged 55 to 70 who had recovered from COVID-19. The sequenced sample consisted of PBMCs or T cells enriched from blood (not recorded which). CDR3 nucleotides: TGCAGCGTTGCCCTAGCCGGGACAGGGCGTGAAAAACTGTTTTTT. This sequence encodes CSVALAGTGREKLFF.